One T cell receptor beta chain is described in this entry. These data originate in a study of blood T cell repertoires in COVID-19. About the study: Italy, Spain and the United States were the sources of the convalescent and acute COVID-19 samples.

Generated by immunoSEQ multiplex PCR, the TCRdb table keeps only in-frame clones and is missing some. The profile shows nearly 250,000 clones, roughly 86% of them singletons. The CDR3 contains 15 residues. Germline V gene lookup returns CDR1 LGHNT and CDR2 FRNRAP. The germline V and J ends were trimmed by 0 bases and 15 bases, with 21 bases remaining between them. The study recruited people aged about 18 to 95 years across approximately 24 US areas. The chain joins TRBV12-5 to TRBJ1-5; no clear D gene. Sequenced sample: PBMCs or T cells enriched from blood (not recorded which). This receptor was obtained from a woman in her fifties or sixties who had recovered from COVID-19. The chain's CDR3 is CASGLVLGGPGARHF. As DNA, the CDR3 is TGTGCTAGTGGTTTGGTACTAGGAGGGCCGGGAGCCCGGCATTTT.